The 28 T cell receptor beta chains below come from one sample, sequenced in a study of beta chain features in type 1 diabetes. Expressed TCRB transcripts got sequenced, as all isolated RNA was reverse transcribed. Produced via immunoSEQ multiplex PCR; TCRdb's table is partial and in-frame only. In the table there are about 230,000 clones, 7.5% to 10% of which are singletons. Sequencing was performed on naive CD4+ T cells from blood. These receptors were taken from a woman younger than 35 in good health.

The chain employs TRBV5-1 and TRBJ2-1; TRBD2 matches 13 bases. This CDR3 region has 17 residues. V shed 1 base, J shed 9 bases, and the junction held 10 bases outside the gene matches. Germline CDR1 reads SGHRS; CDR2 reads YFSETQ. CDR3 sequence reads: CASSLRGLAGDFGEQFF. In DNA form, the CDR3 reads TGCGCCAGCAGCTTGCGAGGACTAGCGGGAGACTTCGGTGAGCAGTTCTTC.

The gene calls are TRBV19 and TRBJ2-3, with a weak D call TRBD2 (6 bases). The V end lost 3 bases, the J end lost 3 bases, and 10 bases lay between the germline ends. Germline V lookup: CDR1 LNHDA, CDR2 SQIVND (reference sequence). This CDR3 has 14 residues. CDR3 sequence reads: CASSMSGATDTQYF. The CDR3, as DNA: TGTGCCAGTAGTATGTCGGGAGCTACAGATACGCAGTATTTT.

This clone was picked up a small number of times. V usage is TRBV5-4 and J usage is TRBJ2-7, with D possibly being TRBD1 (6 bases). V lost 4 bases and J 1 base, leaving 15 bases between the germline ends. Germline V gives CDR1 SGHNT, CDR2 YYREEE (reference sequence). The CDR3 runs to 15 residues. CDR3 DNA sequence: TGTGCCAGCAGCCACTCCGGGACAAGATCCTACGAGCAGTACTTC. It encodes CASSHSGTRSYEQYF.

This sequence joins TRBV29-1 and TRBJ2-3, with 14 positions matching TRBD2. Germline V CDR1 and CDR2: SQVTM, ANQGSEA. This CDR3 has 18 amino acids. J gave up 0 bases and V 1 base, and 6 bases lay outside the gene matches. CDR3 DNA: TGCAGCGTTGAAGGACTAGCGGGAGGGCCGGGGAGCACAGATACGCAGTATTTT. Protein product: CSVEGLAGGPGSTDTQYF.

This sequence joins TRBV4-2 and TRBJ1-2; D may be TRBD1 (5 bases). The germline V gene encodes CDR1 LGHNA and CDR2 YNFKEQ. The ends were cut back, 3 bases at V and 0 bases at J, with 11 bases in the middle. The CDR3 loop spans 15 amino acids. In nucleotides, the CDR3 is TGTGCCAGCAGCCATTTGGGCAGGGCTAACTATGGCTACACCTTC. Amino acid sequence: CASSHLGRANYGYTF.

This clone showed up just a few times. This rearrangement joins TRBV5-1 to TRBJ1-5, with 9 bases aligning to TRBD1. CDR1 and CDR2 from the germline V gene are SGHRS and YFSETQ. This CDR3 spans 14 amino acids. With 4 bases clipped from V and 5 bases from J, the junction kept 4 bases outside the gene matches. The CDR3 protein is CASSPTGGDQPQHF. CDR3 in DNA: TGCGCCAGCAGCCCGACAGGGGGGGATCAGCCCCAGCATTTT.

The DNA for the CDR3 is TGTGCCAGCAGCTTAGACCGTAGCGGGAGGTTTACCTACGAGCAGTACTTC. Amino acid sequence: CASSLDRSGRFTYEQYF. The chain has TRBV7-9 and TRBJ2-7, with TRBD2 identical over 10 bases. V was clipped by 1 base and J by 2 bases; unmatched bases: 8. Germline V lookup: CDR1 SEHNR, CDR2 FQNEAQ (reference sequence). This CDR3 region has 17 residues.

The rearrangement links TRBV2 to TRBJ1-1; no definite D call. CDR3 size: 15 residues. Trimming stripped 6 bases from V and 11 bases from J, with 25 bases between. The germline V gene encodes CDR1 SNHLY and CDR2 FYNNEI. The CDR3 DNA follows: TGTGCCAGCAGGGAGGGTGTGCAGCAGCGGGCTGGGGCTTTCTTT. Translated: CASREGVQQRAGAFF. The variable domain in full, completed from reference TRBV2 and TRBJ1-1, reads EPEVTQTPSHQVTQMGQEVILRCVPISNHLYFYWYRQILGQKVEFLVSFYNNEISEKSEIFDDQFSVERPDGSNFTLKIRSTKLEDSAMYFCASREGVQQRAGAFFGQGTRLTVV.

The CDR3 sequence is CASKEGASQPQHF. The CDR3, as DNA: TGTGCCAGCAAGGAGGGGGCGAGTCAGCCCCAGCATTTT. This rearrangement joins TRBV6-5 to TRBJ1-5; 7 bases match TRBD1. V lost 7 bases to trimming and J lost 6 bases; unmatched junction nucleotides: 6. CDR1 is MNHEY and CDR2 is SVGAGI in the germline V gene. CDR3 size: 13 residues.

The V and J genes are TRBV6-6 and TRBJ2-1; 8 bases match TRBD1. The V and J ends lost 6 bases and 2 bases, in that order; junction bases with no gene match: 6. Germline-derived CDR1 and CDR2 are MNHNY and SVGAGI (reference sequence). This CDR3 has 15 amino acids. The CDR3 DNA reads TGTGCCAGCAGATGGACGGGACAGGCCTACAATGAGCAGTTCTTC. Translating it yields CASRWTGQAYNEQFF.

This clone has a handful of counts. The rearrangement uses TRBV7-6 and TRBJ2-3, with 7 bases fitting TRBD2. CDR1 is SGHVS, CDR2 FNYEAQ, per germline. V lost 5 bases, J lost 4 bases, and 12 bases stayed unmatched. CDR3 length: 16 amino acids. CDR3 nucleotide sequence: TGTGCCAGCAGCCAAGAGATCTCGGGAGGTGCAGATACGCAGTATTTT. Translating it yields CASSQEISGGADTQYF. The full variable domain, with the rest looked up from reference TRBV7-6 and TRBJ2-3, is GAGVSQSPRYKVTKRGQDVALRCDPISGHVSLYWYRQALGQGPEFLTYFNYEAQQDKSGLPNDRFSAERPEGSISTLTIQRTEQRDSAMYRCASSQEISGGADTQYFGPGTRLTVL.

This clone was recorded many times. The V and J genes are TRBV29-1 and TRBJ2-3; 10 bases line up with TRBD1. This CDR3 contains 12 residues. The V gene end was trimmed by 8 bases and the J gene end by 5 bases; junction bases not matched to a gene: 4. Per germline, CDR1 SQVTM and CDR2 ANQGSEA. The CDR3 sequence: CSFRDRGDTQYF. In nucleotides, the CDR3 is TGCAGCTTCCGGGACAGGGGAGATACGCAGTATTTT.

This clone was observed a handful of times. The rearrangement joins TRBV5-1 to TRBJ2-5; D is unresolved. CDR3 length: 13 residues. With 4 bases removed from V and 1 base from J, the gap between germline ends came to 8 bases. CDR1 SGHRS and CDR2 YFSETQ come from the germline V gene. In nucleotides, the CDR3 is TGCGCCAGCAGCCCCGGTGGCCAAGAGACCCAGTACTTC. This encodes CASSPGGQETQYF.

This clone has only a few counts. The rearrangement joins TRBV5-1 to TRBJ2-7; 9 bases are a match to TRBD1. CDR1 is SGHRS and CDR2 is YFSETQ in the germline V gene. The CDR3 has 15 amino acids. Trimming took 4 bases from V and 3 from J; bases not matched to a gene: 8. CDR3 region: CASSNQGTGNYEQYF. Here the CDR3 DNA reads TGCGCCAGCAGCAACCAAGGGACAGGGAACTACGAGCAGTACTTC.

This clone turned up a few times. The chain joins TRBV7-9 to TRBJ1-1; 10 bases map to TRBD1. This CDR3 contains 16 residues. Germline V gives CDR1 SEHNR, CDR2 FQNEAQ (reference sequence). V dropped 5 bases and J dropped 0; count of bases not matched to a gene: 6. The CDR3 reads CASSPQTGGMNTEAFF. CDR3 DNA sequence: TGTGCCAGCAGCCCTCAGACAGGGGGCATGAACACTGAAGCTTTCTTT.

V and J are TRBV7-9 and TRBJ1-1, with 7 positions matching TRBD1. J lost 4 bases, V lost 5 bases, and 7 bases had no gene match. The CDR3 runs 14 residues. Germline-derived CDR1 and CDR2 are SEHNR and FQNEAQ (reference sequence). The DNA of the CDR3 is TGTGCCAGCAGCGTGACAGGGCTGAGCACTGAAGCTTTCTTT. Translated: CASSVTGLSTEAFF. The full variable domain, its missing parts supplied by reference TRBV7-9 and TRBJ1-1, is DTGVSQNPRHKITKRGQNVTFRCDPISEHNRLYWYRQTLGQGPEFLTYFQNEAQLEKSRLLSDRFSAERPKGSFSTLEIQRTEQGDSAMYLCASSVTGLSTEAFFGQGTRLTVV.

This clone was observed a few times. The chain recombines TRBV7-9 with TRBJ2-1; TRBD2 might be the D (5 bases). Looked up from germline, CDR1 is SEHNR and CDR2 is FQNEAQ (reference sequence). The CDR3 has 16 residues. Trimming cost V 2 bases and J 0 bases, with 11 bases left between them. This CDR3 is CASSLFSGSSYNEQFF. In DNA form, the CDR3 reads TGTGCCAGCAGCTTATTTTCGGGGAGCTCCTACAATGAGCAGTTCTTC.

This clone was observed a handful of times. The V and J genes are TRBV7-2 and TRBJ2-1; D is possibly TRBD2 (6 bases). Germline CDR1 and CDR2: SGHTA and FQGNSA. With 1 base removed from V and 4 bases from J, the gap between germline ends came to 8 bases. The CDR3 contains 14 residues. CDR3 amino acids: CASSLDGTYNEQFF. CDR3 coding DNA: TGTGCCAGCAGCTTAGACGGGACTTACAATGAGCAGTTCTTC.

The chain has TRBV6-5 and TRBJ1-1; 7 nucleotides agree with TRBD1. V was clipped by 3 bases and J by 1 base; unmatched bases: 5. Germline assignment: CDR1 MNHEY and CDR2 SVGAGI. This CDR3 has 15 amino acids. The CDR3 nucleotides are TGTGCCAGCAGTTATCGGTCAGGGGGGAACACTGAAGCTTTCTTT. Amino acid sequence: CASSYRSGGNTEAFF.

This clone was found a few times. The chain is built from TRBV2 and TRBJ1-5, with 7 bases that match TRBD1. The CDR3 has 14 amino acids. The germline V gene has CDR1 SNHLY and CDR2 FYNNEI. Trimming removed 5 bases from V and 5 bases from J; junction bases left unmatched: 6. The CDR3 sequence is CASSWTGRDQPQHF. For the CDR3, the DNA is TGTGCCAGCAGTTGGACAGGACGGGATCAGCCCCAGCATTTT.

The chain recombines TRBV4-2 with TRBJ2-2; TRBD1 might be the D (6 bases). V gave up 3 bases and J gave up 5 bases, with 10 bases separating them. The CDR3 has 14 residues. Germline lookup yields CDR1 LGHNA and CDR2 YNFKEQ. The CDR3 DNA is TGTGCCAGCAGCCAGAGGGGACAAACCGGGGAGCTGTTTTTT. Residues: CASSQRGQTGELFF.

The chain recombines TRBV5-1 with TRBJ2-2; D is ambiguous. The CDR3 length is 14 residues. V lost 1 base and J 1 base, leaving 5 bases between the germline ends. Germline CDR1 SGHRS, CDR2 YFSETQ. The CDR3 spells CASSLTLNTGELFF. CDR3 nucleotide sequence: TGCGCCAGCAGCTTGACTTTGAACACCGGGGAGCTGTTTTTT.

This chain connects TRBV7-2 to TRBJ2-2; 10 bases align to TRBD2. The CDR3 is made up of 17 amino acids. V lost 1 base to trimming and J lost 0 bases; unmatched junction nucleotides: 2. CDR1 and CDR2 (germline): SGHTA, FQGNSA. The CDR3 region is CASSLEGLATNTGELFF. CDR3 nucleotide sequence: TGTGCCAGCAGCTTAGAGGGACTAGCGACGAACACCGGGGAGCTGTTTTTT.

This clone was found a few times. The CDR3 DNA reads as TGTGCCAGCAGAGACAGGGGGCGCAGGGTTCTGCACACTGAAGCTTTCTTT. It is translated as CASRDRGRRVLHTEAFF. The chain combines TRBV4-2 with TRBJ1-1; TRBD1 aligns across 10 bases. Germline trimming cut 6 bases from V and 3 bases from J; bases unmatched to any gene: 13. The CDR3 loop spans 17 amino acids. Germline loops: CDR1 LGHNA, CDR2 YNFKEQ.

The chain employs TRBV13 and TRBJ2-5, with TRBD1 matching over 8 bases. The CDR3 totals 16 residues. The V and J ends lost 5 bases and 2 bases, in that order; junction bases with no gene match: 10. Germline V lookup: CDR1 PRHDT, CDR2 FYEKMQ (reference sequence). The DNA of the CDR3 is TGTGCCAGCAGCCGGGGCTCCGGGACAGGACAAGAGACCCAGTACTTC. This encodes CASSRGSGTGQETQYF. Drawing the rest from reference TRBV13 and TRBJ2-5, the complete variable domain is AAGVIQSPRHLIKEKRETATLKCYPIPRHDTVYWYQQGPGQDPQFLISFYEKMQSDKGSIPDRFSAQQFSDYHSELNMSSLELGDSALYFCASSRGSGTGQETQYFGPGTRLLVL.

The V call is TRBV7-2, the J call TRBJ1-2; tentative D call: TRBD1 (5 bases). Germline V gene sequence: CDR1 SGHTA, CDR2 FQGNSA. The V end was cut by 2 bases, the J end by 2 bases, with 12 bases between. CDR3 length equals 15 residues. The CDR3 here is CASSLFRGGNYGYTF. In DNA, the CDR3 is TGTGCCAGCAGCTTATTTCGGGGGGGAAACTATGGCTACACCTTC.

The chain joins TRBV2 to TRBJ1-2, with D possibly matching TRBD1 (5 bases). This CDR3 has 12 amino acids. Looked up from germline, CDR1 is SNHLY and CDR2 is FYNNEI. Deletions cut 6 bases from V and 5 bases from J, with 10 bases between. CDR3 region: CASRGQTYGYTF. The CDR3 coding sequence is TGTGCCAGCAGGGGGCAGACGTATGGCTACACCTTC. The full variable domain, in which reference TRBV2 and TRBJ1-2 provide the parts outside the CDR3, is EPEVTQTPSHQVTQMGQEVILRCVPISNHLYFYWYRQILGQKVEFLVSFYNNEISEKSEIFDDQFSVERPDGSNFTLKIRSTKLEDSAMYFCASRGQTYGYTFGSGTRLTVV.

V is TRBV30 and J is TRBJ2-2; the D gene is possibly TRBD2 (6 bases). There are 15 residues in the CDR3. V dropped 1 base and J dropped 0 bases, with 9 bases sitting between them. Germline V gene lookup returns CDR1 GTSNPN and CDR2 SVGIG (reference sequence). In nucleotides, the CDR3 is TGTGCCTGGAGTGCCGGGGGAACGAACACCGGGGAGCTGTTTTTT. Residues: CAWSAGGTNTGELFF.